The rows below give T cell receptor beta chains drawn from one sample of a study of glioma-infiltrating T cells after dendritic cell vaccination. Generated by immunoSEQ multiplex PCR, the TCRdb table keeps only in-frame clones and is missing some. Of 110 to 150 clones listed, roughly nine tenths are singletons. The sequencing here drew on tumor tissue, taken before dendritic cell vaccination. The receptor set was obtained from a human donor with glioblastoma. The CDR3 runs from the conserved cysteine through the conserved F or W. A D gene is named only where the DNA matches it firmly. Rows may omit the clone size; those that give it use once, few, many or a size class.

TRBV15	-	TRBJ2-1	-	CATSRNKGGGYNEQFF	TGTGCCACCAGCAGAAATAAGGGGGGGGGCTACAATGAGCAGTTCTTC
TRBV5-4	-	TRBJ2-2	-	CASSSQGKGTGELFF	TGTGCCAGCAGCTCTCAGGGGAAGGGCACCGGGGAGCTGTTTTTT
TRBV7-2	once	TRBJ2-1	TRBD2	CASSSYHMGLAGGPPQFF	TGTGCCAGCAGCTCTTATCATATGGGACTAGCGGGAGGGCCCCCGCAGTTCTTC
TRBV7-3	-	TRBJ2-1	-	CASSLSIARYNEQFF	TGTGCCAGCAGCTTATCGATAGCGCGGTACAATGAGCAGTTCTTC
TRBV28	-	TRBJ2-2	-	CASSDLQGQTTGELFF	TGTGCCAGCTCCGATCTGCAGGGCCAGACTACCGGGGAGCTGTTTTTT
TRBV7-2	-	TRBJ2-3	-	CASSSYTDTQYF	TGTGCCAGCAGCTCCTACACAGATACGCAGTATTTT
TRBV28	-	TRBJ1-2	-	CASSFNSNYGYTF	TGTGCCAGCAGTTTCAACAGCAACTATGGCTACACCTTC
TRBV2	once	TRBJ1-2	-	CASSLTGSTF	TGTGCCAGCAGTTTGACAGGTTCCACCTTC
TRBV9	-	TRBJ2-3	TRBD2	CASTSPSGSKDTQYF	TGTGCCAGCACATCCCCTAGCGGGAGTAAGGATACGCAGTATTTT
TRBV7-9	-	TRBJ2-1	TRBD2	CASRIGLAGVHEQFF	TGTGCCAGCAGAATAGGACTAGCGGGAGTTCACGAGCAGTTCTTC
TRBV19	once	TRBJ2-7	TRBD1	CASSFAGTGYEQYF	TGTGCCAGTAGTTTTGCCGGGACAGGCTACGAGCAGTACTTC
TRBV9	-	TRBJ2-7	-	CASSPGPFTPGDPCEQYF	TGTGCCAGCAGCCCAGGGCCTTTTACGCCAGGGGATCCCTGCGAGCAGTACTTC
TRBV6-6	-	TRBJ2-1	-	CASSPSSSVNEQFF	TGTGCCAGCAGCCCCTCGAGTTCGGTCAATGAGCAGTTCTTC
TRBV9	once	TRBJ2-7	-	CASSPLASASYEQYF	TGTGCCAGCAGCCCATTGGCAAGCGCCTCCTACGAGCAGTACTTC
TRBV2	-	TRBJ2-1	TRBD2	CASRHPSGSSYNEQFF	TGTGCCAGCAGACATCCTAGCGGGAGCTCCTACAATGAGCAGTTCTTC
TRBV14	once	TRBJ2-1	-	CASSKFKSVYNEQFF	TGTGCCAGCAGCAAATTTAAGTCGGTTTACAATGAGCAGTTCTTC
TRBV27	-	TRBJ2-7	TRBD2	CASSFLTSGNSYEQYF	TGTGCCAGCAGTTTTCTGACAAGCGGGAACTCCTACGAGCAGTACTTC
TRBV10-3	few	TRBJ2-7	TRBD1	CAISEGQGDFGEQYF	TGTGCCATCAGTGAGGGACAGGGTGATTTTGGCGAGCAGTACTTC
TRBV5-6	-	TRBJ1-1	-	CASSRRDLNTEAFF	TGTGCCAGCAGCCGACGGGATTTGAACACTGAAGCTTTCTTT
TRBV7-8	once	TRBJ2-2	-	CASSLDSTGELFF	TGTGCCAGCAGCTTAGACAGTACCGGGGAGCTGTTTTTT
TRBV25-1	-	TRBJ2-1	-	CASSVGREQFF	TGTGCCAGCAGTGTAGGGAGGGAGCAGTTCTTC
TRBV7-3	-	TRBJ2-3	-	CASSTQGRGTDTQYF	TGTGCCAGCAGCACACAGGGTCGGGGCACAGATACGCAGTATTTT
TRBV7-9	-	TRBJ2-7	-	CASSLGVSYEQYF	TGTGCCAGCAGCCTCGGTGTATCCTACGAGCAGTACTTC
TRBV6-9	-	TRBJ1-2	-	CASSRKRPYRKTYGYTF	TGTGCCAGCAGTAGGAAACGGCCCTACAGAAAGACCTATGGCTACACCTTC
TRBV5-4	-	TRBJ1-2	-	CASSLDRAIQSGYTF	TGTGCCAGCAGCTTGGACAGGGCAATTCAGTCAGGCTACACCTTC
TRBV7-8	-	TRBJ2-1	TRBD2	CASSSLAGGRYEQFF	TGTGCCAGCAGCTCTCTAGCGGGAGGCAGATATGAGCAGTTCTTC
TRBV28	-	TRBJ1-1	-	CATDPGGSEAFF	TGTGCCACCGACCCGGGGGGCTCTGAAGCTTTCTTT
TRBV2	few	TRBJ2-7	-	CASSLTGHEQYF	TGTGCCAGCAGCTTGACAGGTCACGAGCAGTACTTC
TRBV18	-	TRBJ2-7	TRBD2	CASSPTGTSVDEQYF	TGTGCCAGCTCACCCACCGGGACTAGCGTCGACGAGCAGTACTTC
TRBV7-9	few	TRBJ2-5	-	CASRLGETQYF	TGTGCCAGCAGACTCGGAGAGACCCAGTACTTC
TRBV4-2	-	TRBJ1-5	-	CASSPESNQPQHF	TGTGCCAGCAGCCCGGAGAGCAATCAGCCCCAGCATTTT
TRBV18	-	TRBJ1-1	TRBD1	CASSPRDRRTEAFF	TGTGCCAGCTCACCTCGGGACAGGCGCACTGAAGCTTTCTTT
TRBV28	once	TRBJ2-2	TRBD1	CASSKQGGLVGELFF	TGTGCCAGCAGTAAACAGGGGGGATTGGTCGGGGAGCTGTTTTTT
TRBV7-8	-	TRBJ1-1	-	CASHVGGQGGAFF	TGTGCCAGCCATGTCGGGGGTCAAGGTGGGGCTTTCTTT
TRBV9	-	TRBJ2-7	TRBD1	CASAQTGTGGYEQYF	TGTGCCAGCGCGCAAACCGGGACAGGGGGCTACGAGCAGTACTTC
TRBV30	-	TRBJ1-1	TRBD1	CASRDRVSRNTEAFF	TGTGCCTCCAGGGACAGGGTCAGTCGGAACACTGAAGCTTTCTTT
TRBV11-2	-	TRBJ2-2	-	CASSLAGFNTGELFF	TGTGCCAGCAGCTTAGCGGGGTTCAACACCGGGGAGCTGTTTTTT
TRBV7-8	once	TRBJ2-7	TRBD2	CASSSPGTSGRSEQYF	TGTGCCAGCAGCTCCCCCGGGACTAGCGGGAGGAGTGAGCAGTACTTC
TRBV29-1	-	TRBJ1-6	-	CSVEDSPGSRLYNSPLHF	TGCAGCGTTGAAGATTCGCCGGGATCGAGACTTTATAATTCACCCCTCCACTTT
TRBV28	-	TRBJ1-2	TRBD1	CASSLRGDRAVGYTF	TGTGCCAGCAGTTTGAGAGGGGACAGGGCTGTAGGCTACACCTTC
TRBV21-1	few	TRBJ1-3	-	CASPRAGNTIYF	TGTGCCAGCCCGCGCGCTGGAAACACCATATATTTT
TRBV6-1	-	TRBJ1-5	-	CATDRGGVSPQHF	TGTGCCACCGACCGGGGGGGGGTATCGCCCCAGCATTTT
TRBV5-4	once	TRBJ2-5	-	CASSSGLGTQETQYF	TGTGCCAGCAGCTCGGGACTCGGGACCCAAGAGACCCAGTACTTC
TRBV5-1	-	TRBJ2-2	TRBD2	CASSLESSGSPGTGELFF	TGCGCCAGCAGCTTGGAATCTAGCGGGAGCCCGGGCACCGGGGAGCTGTTTTTT
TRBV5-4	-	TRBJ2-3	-	CASSFFYTDTQYF	TGTGCCAGCAGCTTTTTTTACACAGATACGCAGTATTTT
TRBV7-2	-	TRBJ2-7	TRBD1	CASSFRDSRYEQYF	TGTGCCAGCAGCTTCCGGGACAGCCGCTACGAGCAGTACTTC
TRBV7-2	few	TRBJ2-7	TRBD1	CASSFRDSRYEQYF	TGTGCCAGCAGCTTCCGGGACAGCCGCTACGAGCAGTACTTC
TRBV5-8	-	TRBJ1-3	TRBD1	CASSEGQGAVRGNTIYF	TGTGCCAGCAGCGAAGGACAGGGTGCCGTGCGAGGAAACACCATATATTTT
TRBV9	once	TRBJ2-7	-	CASSPGPFTPGDPYEQYF	TGTGCCAGCAGCCCAGGGCCTTTTACGCCAGGGGATCCCTACGAGCAGTACTTC
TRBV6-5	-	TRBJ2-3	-	CASSYLTSTDTQYF	TGTGCCAGCAGTTACCTAACTAGCACAGATACGCAGTATTTT
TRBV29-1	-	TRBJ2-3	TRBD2	CSTESGSADTQYF	TGCAGCACAGAAAGCGGGAGCGCAGATACGCAGTATTTT
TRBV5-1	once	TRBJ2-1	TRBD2	CASRREDTYNEQFF	TGCGCCAGCAGGCGGGAGGATACCTACAATGAGCAGTTCTTC
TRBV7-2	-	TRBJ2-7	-	CASSDNSGWASYEQYF	TGTGCCAGCAGCGATAACTCAGGGTGGGCCTCCTACGAGCAGTACTTC
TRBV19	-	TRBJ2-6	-	CASSACTTSQSRANVLTF	TGTGCCAGTAGTGCGTGCACGACATCACAAAGTCGGGCCAACGTCCTGACTTTC
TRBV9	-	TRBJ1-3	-	CASSVEGSGNTIYF	TGTGCCAGCAGCGTTGAGGGCTCTGGAAACACCATATATTTT
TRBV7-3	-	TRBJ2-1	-	CASSATITKYSGEQFF	TGTGCCAGCAGCGCCACCATTACTAAATATAGTGGTGAGCAGTTCTTC
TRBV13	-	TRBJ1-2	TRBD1	CASSVRQGDYGYTF	TGTGCCAGCAGCGTACGACAGGGCGACTATGGCTACACCTTC
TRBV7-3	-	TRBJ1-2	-	CASSRDTNYGYTF	TGTGCCAGCAGCAGGGACACCAACTATGGCTACACCTTC
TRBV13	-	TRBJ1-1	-	CASSSRTDGTFF	TGTGCCAGCAGCTCCCGGACGGACGGGACTTTCTTT